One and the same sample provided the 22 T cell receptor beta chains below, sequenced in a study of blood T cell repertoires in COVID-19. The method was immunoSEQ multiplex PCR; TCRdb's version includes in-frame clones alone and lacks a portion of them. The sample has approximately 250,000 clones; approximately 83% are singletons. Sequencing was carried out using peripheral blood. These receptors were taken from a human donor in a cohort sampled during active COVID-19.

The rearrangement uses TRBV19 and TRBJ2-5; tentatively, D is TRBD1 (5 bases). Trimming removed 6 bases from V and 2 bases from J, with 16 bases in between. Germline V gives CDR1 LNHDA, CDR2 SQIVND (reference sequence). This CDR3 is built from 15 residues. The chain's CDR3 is CASSPSTVNQETQYF. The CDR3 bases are TGTGCCAGTAGCCCTTCGACAGTCAATCAAGAGACCCAGTACTTC. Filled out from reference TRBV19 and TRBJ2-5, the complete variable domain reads DGGITQSPKYLFRKEGQNVTLSCEQNLNHDAMYWYRQDPGQGLRLIYYSQIVNDFQKGDIAEGYSVSREKKESFPLTVTSAQKNPTAFYLCASSPSTVNQETQYFGPGTRLLVL.

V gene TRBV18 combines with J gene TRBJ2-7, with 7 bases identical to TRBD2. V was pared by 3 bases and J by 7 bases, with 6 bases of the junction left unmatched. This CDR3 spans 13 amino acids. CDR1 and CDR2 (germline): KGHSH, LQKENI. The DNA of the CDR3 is TGTGCCAGCTCACCGCCTGACGGGGGGGAGCAGTACTTC. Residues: CASSPPDGGEQYF. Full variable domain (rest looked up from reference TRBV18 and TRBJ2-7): NAGVMQNPRHLVRRRGQEARLRCSPMKGHSHVYWYRQLPEEGLKFMVYLQKENIIDESGMPKERFSAEFPKEGPSILRIQQVVRGDSAAYFCASSPPDGGEQYFGPGTRLTVT.

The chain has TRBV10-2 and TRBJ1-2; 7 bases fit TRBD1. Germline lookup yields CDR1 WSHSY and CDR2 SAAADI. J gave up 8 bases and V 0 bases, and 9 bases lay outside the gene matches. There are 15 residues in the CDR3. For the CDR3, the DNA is TGCGCCAGCAGTGAGTCGACAGGGATTTCGAGAGGCTACACCTTC. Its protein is CASSESTGISRGYTF.

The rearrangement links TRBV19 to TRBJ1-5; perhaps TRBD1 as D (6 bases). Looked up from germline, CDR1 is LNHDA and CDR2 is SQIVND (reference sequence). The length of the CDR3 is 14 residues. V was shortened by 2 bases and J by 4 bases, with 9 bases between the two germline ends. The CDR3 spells CASSISGENQPQHF. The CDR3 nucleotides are TGTGCCAGTAGTATATCAGGGGAAAATCAGCCCCAGCATTTT.

The CDR3 region has the DNA TGTGCCAGCAGTGAAAATCGGGAGGAGCAGTACTTC. It encodes CASSENREEQYF. This sequence joins TRBV6-1 and TRBJ2-7; D possibly corresponds to TRBD2 (6 bases). V was pared by 2 bases and J by 7 bases, with 9 bases between. The CDR3 has 12 residues. Looked up from germline, CDR1 is MNHNS and CDR2 is SASEGT.

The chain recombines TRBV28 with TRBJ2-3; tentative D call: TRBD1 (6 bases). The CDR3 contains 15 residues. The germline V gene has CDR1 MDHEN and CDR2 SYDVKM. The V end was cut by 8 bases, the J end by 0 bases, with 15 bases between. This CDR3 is CASGRGGTSTDTQYF. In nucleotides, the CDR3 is TGTGCCAGCGGCAGAGGGGGAACTAGCACAGATACGCAGTATTTT.

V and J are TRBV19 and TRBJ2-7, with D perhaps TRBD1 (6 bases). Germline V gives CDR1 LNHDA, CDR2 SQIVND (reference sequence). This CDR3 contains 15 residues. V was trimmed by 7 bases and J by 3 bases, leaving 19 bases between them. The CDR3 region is CASMEKDRSFYEQYF. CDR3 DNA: TGTGCCAGTATGGAAAAAGACAGGTCCTTCTACGAGCAGTACTTC.

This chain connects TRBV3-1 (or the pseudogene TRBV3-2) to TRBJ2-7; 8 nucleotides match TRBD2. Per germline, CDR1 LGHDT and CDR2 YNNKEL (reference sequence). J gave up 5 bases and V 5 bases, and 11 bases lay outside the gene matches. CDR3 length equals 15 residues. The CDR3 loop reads CASSTPGTRSHEQYF. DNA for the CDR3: TGTGCCAGCAGCACACCCGGGACTAGAAGCCACGAGCAGTACTTC.

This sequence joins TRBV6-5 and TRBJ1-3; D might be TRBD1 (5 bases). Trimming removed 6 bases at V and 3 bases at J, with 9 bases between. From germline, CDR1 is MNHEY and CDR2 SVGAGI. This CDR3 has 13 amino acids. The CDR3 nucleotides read TGTGCCAGCAGGGAGGGGAATGGAAACACCATATATTTT. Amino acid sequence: CASREGNGNTIYF.

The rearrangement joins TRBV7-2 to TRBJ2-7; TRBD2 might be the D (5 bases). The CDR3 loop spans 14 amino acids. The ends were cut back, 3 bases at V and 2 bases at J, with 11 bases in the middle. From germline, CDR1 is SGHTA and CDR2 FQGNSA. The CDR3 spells CASSLRRAAYEQYF. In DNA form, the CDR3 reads TGTGCCAGCAGCTTGCGGCGGGCGGCCTACGAGCAGTACTTC.

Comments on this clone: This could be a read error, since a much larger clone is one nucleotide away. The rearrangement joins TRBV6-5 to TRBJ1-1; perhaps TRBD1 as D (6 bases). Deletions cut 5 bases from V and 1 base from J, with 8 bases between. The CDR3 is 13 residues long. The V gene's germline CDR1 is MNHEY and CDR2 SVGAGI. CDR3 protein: CASSPQGNTEAFF. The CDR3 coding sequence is TGTGCCAGCAGTCCACAGGGGAACACTGAAGCTTTCTTT.

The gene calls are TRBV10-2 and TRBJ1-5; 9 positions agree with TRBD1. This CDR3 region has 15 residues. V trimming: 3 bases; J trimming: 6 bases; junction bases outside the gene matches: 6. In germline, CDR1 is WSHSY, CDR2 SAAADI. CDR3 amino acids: CASSDSNRGRQPQHF. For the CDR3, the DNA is TGCGCCAGCAGTGATAGTAACAGGGGGCGTCAGCCCCAGCATTTT.

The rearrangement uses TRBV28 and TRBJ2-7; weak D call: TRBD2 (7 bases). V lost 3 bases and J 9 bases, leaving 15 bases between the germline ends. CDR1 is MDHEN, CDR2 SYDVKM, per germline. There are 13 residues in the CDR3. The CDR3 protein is CASSLGGPNGQYF. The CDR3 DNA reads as TGTGCCAGCAGTTTGGGGGGGCCCAACGGGCAGTACTTC.

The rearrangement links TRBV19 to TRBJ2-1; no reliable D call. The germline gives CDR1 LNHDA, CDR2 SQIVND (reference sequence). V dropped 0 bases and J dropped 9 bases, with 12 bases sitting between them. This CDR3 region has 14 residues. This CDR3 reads CASSIEPIRGEQFF. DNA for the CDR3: TGTGCCAGTAGTATAGAGCCAATACGCGGTGAGCAGTTCTTC.

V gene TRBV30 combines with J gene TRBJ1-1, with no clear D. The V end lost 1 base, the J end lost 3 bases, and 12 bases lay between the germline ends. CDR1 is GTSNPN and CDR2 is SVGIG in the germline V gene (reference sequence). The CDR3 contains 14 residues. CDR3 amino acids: CAWSGQSSDTEAFF. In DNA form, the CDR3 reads TGTGCCTGGAGTGGACAATCTTCCGACACTGAAGCTTTCTTT.

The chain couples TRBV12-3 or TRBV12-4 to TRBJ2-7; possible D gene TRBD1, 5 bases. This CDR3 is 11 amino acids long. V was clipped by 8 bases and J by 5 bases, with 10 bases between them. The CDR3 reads CASGKGDEQYF. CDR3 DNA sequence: TGTGCCAGCGGTAAAGGGGACGAGCAGTACTTC.

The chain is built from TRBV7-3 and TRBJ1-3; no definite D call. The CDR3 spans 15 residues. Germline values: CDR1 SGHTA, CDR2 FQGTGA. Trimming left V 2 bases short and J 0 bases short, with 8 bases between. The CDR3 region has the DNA TGTGCCAGCAGCTTAGTGGCTAGCTCTGGAAACACCATATATTTT. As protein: CASSLVASSGNTIYF.

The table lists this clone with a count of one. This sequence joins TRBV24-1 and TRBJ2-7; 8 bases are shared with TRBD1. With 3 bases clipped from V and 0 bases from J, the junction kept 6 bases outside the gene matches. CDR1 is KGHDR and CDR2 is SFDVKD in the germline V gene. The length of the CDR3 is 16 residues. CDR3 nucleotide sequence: TGTGCCACCAGTGATCCCGGGACAGGTGACTCCTACGAGCAGTACTTC. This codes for CATSDPGTGDSYEQYF.

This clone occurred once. CDR3 residues: CASSNRGLGKYNEQFF. The CDR3 nucleotides read TGTGCCAGTAGTAACAGGGGGCTGGGGAAATACAATGAGCAGTTCTTC. The chain couples TRBV19 to TRBJ2-1, with TRBD1 matching 9 bases. V was pared by 4 bases and J by 4 bases, with 8 bases of the junction left unmatched. The CDR3 length is 16 residues. Germline V gives CDR1 LNHDA, CDR2 SQIVND (reference sequence).

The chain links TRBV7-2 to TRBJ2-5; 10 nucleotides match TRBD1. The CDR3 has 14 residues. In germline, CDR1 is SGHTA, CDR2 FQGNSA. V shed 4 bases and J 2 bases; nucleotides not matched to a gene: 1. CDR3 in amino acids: CASSSDRGQETQYF. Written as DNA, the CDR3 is TGTGCCAGCAGCTCGGACAGGGGGCAAGAGACCCAGTACTTC. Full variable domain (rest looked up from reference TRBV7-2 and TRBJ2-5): GAGVSQSPSNKVTEKGKDVELRCDPISGHTALYWYRQSLGQGLEFLIYFQGNSAPDKSGLPSDRFSAERTGGSVSTLTIQRTQQEDSAVYLCASSSDRGQETQYFGPGTRLLVL.

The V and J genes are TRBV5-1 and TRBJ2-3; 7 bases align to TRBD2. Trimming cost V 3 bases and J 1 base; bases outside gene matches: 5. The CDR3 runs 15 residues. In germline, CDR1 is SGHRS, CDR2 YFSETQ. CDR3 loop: CASSWGLTGTDTQYF. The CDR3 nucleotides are TGCGCCAGCAGCTGGGGACTAACTGGCACAGATACGCAGTATTTT.

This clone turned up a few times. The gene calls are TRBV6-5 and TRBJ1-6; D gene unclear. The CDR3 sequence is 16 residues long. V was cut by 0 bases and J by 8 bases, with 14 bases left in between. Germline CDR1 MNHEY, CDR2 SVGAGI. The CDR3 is CASSYSRARIDSPLHF. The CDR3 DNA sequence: TGTGCCAGCAGTTACTCGAGGGCTCGGATTGATTCACCCCTCCACTTT.